This record concerns one T cell receptor (beta chain) sequence. Trimming removed 0 bases from V and 6 bases from J; junction bases left unmatched: 7. In germline, CDR1 is LNHNV, CDR2 YYDKDF (reference sequence). The CDR3 loop spans 16 amino acids. The entry originates in a study of beta chain features in type 1 diabetes. Sequencing targeted expressed TCRB transcripts, as all isolated RNA had been reverse transcribed. Libraries were prepared by immunoSEQ multiplex PCR; TCRdb keeps only in-frame clonotypes and omits some of them. The top ten hold 0.019% of the sample, which has 350,000 to 400,000 clones, less than 15% seen once.

Source material: naive CD4+ T cells from blood. The clonotype was recovered from a woman aged 18-30 years in good health. The rearrangement links TRBV15 to TRBJ2-1; 8 nucleotides align to TRBD2. The CDR3 DNA reads as TGTGCCACCAGCAGAGATCGTCTAGCGGGTATCAATGAGCAGTTCTTC. It is translated as CATSRDRLAGINEQFF.